Described below is a single TCR beta chain sequence and its context. Antigen specificity is unknown. Trimming shortened V by 8 bases and J by 3 bases, and 17 bases separated the two germline ends. Germline-derived CDR1 and CDR2 are MDHEN and SYDVKM. This CDR3 comprises 14 residues. The sample is drawn from a study of T cell responses to AZD1222 COVID-19 vaccine. Findings of the study overall: The study reported that nearly half of spike-specific TCRs target unmutated variant regions. Seropositivity was recorded at baseline in only a handful of AZD1222 recipients. Repertoire samples came only from after the peak T cell response. White British ancestry dominated among donors, who included more females, and clonal diversity was possibly underestimated.

Generated by immunoSEQ multiplex PCR, the TCRdb table keeps only in-frame clones and is missing some. The sample has around 80,000 clones; 83% are singletons. This clonotype originated in an adult who received the AZD1222 COVID-19 vaccine. Sequenced material: peripheral blood, taken 28 days after the second AZD1222 dose. The chain uses TRBV28 and TRBJ2-7; D might be TRBD2 (5 bases). Written as DNA, the CDR3 is TGTGCCAGCGCACCTACGACTAAACTCTACGAGCAGTACTTC. Translated: CASAPTTKLYEQYF.